The clone carrying this TCR beta chain came up a few times. TCRdb redid the calling of the RT-PCR reads with MiXCR, one entry per CDR3 protein. The sample shows some 500,000 distinct CDR3 sequences, 10% to 15% of them seen only once. The data stem from a study of response to subunit inactivated influenza vaccine. The CDR3 is made up of 15 amino acids. Trimming took off 5 bases at V and 0 bases at J, with 11 bases between the two ends. The origin of this receptor is a man in his fifties or sixties who received an inactivated influenza vaccine. The sample in question was PBMCs from blood, obtained roughly 47 days after vaccination. V usage is TRBV12-3 or TRBV12-4 and J usage is TRBJ2-1; possibly TRBD2 for D (6 bases). The CDR3 DNA reads TGTGCCAGCAGTGGGGGGTTGTTCTCCTACAATGAGCAGTTCTTC. Amino acids: CASSGGLFSYNEQFF.